Below, 32 T cell receptor beta chains from the same sample are listed, as sequenced in a study of blood T cell repertoires in COVID-19. TCRdb's copy holds only in-frame clones and misses some; the assay was immunoSEQ multiplex PCR. The sample carries roughly 190,000 clones, 70% to 90% recorded once. Sequencing was performed on peripheral blood. The source of these receptors is a woman between 55 and 75 years old with COVID-19, enrolled during active disease.

This clone appeared a single time. The chain joins TRBV10-3 to TRBJ2-7, with D possibly matching TRBD1 (6 bases). CDR3 length: 13 residues. V was cut by 5 bases and J by 3 bases, with 11 bases left in between. Germline CDR1 ENHRY, CDR2 SYGVKD. CDR3 nucleotides: TGTGCCATCAGTCGACAGGAAAACTACGAGCAGTACTTC. This translates into CAISRQENYEQYF.

This rearrangement joins TRBV20-1 to TRBJ2-1, with 8 bases that match TRBD2. The CDR3 is 16 amino acids. Losses at the gene ends were 3 bases for V and 0 bases for J; bases not matched to a gene: 7. Germline V lookup: CDR1 DFQATT, CDR2 SNEGSKA (reference sequence). This CDR3 reads CSASPREASSYNEQFF. CDR3 coding DNA: TGCAGTGCTAGTCCGCGGGAGGCCAGCTCCTACAATGAGCAGTTCTTC.

This clone was picked up one time. The rearrangement uses TRBV18 and TRBJ2-1, with D possibly matching TRBD1 (6 bases). V lost 3 bases and J 7 bases, leaving 13 bases between the germline ends. Germline V gene sequence: CDR1 KGHSH, CDR2 LQKENI. The CDR3 runs to 14 residues. The CDR3 is CASSPTGTINEQFF. CDR3 nucleotides: TGTGCCAGCTCACCTACAGGGACCATTAATGAGCAGTTCTTC.

This sequence joins TRBV6-5 and TRBJ2-5; no clear D. V dropped 4 bases and J dropped 1 base, with 13 bases sitting between them. This CDR3 region has 15 residues. The germline V gene encodes CDR1 MNHEY and CDR2 SVGAGI. As DNA, the CDR3 is TGTGCCAGCAGTTCCACAAATACCCGCCAAGAGACCCAGTACTTC. As protein: CASSSTNTRQETQYF.

This chain uses TRBV5-1 with TRBJ1-5, with 10 bases aligning to TRBD1. The CDR3 is made up of 14 amino acids. Per germline, CDR1 SGHRS and CDR2 YFSETQ. V lost 4 bases, J lost 7 bases, and 5 bases stayed unmatched. The CDR3 region is CASSLTGGAQPQHF. DNA of the CDR3: TGCGCCAGCAGCCTGACAGGGGGCGCGCAGCCCCAGCATTTT.

This clone was observed a single time. CDR3 DNA: TGTGCCAGCAGCTTAACGTCGGTGGGCAGTAGGTACTTC. Its protein is CASSLTSVGSRYF. The chain combines TRBV7-3 with TRBJ2-7; D unclear. Germline loops: CDR1 SGHTA, CDR2 FQGTGA. V was clipped by 0 bases and J by 12 bases, with 15 bases between them. This CDR3 region has 13 residues. Filled out from reference TRBV7-3 and TRBJ2-7, the complete variable domain reads GAGVSQTPSNKVTEKGKYVELRCDPISGHTALYWYRQSLGQGPEFLIYFQGTGAADDSGLPNDRFFAVRPEGSVSTLKIQRTERGDSAVYLCASSLTSVGSRYFGPGTRLTVT.

J is TRBJ2-2 and V is TRBV27; 11 bases map to TRBD2. Germline V CDR1 and CDR2: MNHEY, SMNVEV (reference sequence). This CDR3 is built from 15 residues. Unmatched junction bases numbered 7, after V lost 8 bases and J lost 5 bases. CDR3 sequence reads: CASARWTSGTGELFF. Written as DNA, the CDR3 is TGTGCCAGCGCCAGGTGGACTAGCGGGACCGGGGAGCTGTTTTTT.

This sequence joins TRBV30 and TRBJ1-1; perhaps TRBD1 as D (6 bases). This CDR3 has 14 amino acids. Germline V gene data show CDR1 as GTSNPN and CDR2 as SVGIG (reference sequence). Trimming removed 2 bases at V and 4 bases at J, with 14 bases between. The CDR3 here is CAWSTLGAGTEAFF. Written as DNA, the CDR3 is TGTGCCTGGAGTACCCTGGGGGCAGGCACTGAAGCTTTCTTT. The variable domain in full, completed from reference TRBV30 and TRBJ1-1, reads SQTIHQWPATLVQPVGSPLSLECTVEGTSNPNLYWYRQAAGRGLQLLFYSVGIGQISSEVPQNLSASRPQDRQFILSSKKLLLSDSGFYLCAWSTLGAGTEAFFGQGTRLTVV.

J is TRBJ2-7 and V is TRBV28, with 8 positions matching TRBD1. Losses at the gene ends were 4 bases for V and 3 bases for J; bases not matched to a gene: 8. Germline V gene sequence: CDR1 MDHEN, CDR2 SYDVKM. The CDR3 runs 15 residues. The DNA for the CDR3 is TGTGCCAGCAGTTCGTCGGGACAGGCCATCTACGAGCAGTACTTC. This gives the protein CASSSSGQAIYEQYF.

The rearrangement joins TRBV5-1 to TRBJ2-7; 9 nucleotides agree with TRBD1. The trim removed 4 bases at V and 6 bases at J, leaving 14 bases unmatched. CDR3 length equals 16 residues. Germline loops: CDR1 SGHRS, CDR2 YFSETQ. This CDR3 reads CASSQETGQGGGEQYF. Written as DNA, the CDR3 is TGCGCCAGCAGCCAGGAAACGGGACAGGGTGGAGGCGAGCAGTACTTC.

The J gene is TRBJ2-1, the V gene TRBV11-3; 10 nucleotides match TRBD2. V lost 4 bases and J lost 4; bases outside the gene matches: 4. Germline CDR1 and CDR2: SGHNT and YENEEA. The CDR3 runs 15 residues. CDR3 nucleotide sequence: TGTGCCAGCAGCTCGCGGACTAGCGGTTACAATGAGCAGTTCTTC. As protein: CASSSRTSGYNEQFF.

V usage is TRBV30 and J usage is TRBJ2-7; the match to TRBD1 covers 9 bases. Germline CDR1 GTSNPN, CDR2 SVGIG (reference sequence). CDR3 length equals 13 residues. Trimming took 5 bases from V and 2 from J; bases not matched to a gene: 4. CDR3 in amino acids: CAWGTGITYEQYF. Here the CDR3 DNA reads TGTGCCTGGGGGACAGGGATCACCTACGAGCAGTACTTC. The whole variable domain, remainder taken from reference TRBV30 and TRBJ2-7, is SQTIHQWPATLVQPVGSPLSLECTVEGTSNPNLYWYRQAAGRGLQLLFYSVGIGQISSEVPQNLSASRPQDRQFILSSKKLLLSDSGFYLCAWGTGITYEQYFGPGTRLTVT.

This chain joins TRBV9 and TRBJ2-2; possibly TRBD2 for D (5 bases). Trimming pared 3 bases from V and 0 bases from J, leaving 21 bases between. The germline CDR1 and CDR2 sequences are SGDLS and YYNGEE. This CDR3 has 19 residues. Written as DNA, the CDR3 is TGTGCCAGCAGCGCTCCCGGGAACCCGACCCAAGCGAACACCGGGGAGCTGTTTTTT. Protein product: CASSAPGNPTQANTGELFF.

This clone was detected only once. This sequence joins TRBV7-2 and TRBJ2-7; TRBD2 matches 7 bases. The junction had 6 bases not matched to a gene; V was cut back by 0 bases and J by 7 bases. Germline V gene sequence: CDR1 SGHTA, CDR2 FQGNSA. The CDR3 contains 14 residues. The CDR3 DNA reads as TGTGCCAGCAGCTTAGCGGGAGGGCCGGGGGAGCAGTACTTC. Translation: CASSLAGGPGEQYF.

This rearrangement joins TRBV5-1 to TRBJ1-2; TRBD1 matches at 7 bases. V dropped 3 bases and J dropped 4; count of bases not matched to a gene: 9. The germline gives CDR1 SGHRS, CDR2 YFSETQ. The CDR3 length is 15 residues. This CDR3 reads CASSSTGDLGYGYTF. CDR3 in DNA: TGCGCCAGCAGCTCAACAGGGGACCTTGGCTATGGCTACACCTTC.

This clone is a singleton in its sample. The chain employs TRBV28 and TRBJ1-6; D may be TRBD1 (6 bases). Deletions cut 2 bases from V and 0 bases from J, with 17 bases between. There are 19 residues in the CDR3. CDR1 is MDHEN and CDR2 is SYDVKM in the germline V gene. For the CDR3, the DNA is TGTGCCAGCAGTTTAGATCCTAATACAGGGAGCTCCTATAATTCACCCCTCCACTTT. It encodes CASSLDPNTGSSYNSPLHF.

The rearrangement joins TRBV28 to TRBJ1-2; D call uncertain. The CDR3 runs 11 residues. V lost 3 bases, J lost 8 bases, and 7 bases lay in between. The germline V gene has CDR1 MDHEN and CDR2 SYDVKM. The CDR3 loop is CASSLGKGYTF. In nucleotides, the CDR3 is TGTGCCAGCAGTTTGGGCAAAGGCTACACCTTC.

The gene calls are TRBV4-2 and TRBJ2-3; D not certain. Trimming pared 0 bases from V and 2 bases from J, leaving 12 bases between. Per germline, CDR1 LGHNA and CDR2 YNFKEQ. CDR3 length: 16 residues. The CDR3 nucleotides are TGTGCCAGCAGCCAAGAGACCGGGTTTGCCACAGATACGCAGTATTTT. Amino acids: CASSQETGFATDTQYF.

This chain connects TRBV6-2 or TRBV6-3 to TRBJ1-1; 9 bases match TRBD1. This CDR3 is 19 amino acids long. Trimming at V came to 2 bases and at J to 1 base, leaving 14 bases not matched to a gene. CDR1 and CDR2 from the germline V gene are MNHEY and SVGEGT. The CDR3 coding sequence is TGTGCCAGCAGTTACCCCGGGACAGGGACTCCTGGTTGGAACACTGAAGCTTTCTTT. This sequence encodes CASSYPGTGTPGWNTEAFF.

This clone was recorded only once. The V and J genes are TRBV18 and TRBJ2-7, with TRBD1 matching 7 bases. CDR1 is KGHSH, CDR2 LQKENI, per germline. The CDR3 is 15 residues long. The V and J ends lost 6 bases and 7 bases, in that order; junction bases with no gene match: 15. The chain's CDR3 is CASSQFQTGVGEQYF. The DNA for the CDR3 is TGTGCCAGCTCGCAATTCCAAACAGGGGTGGGGGAGCAGTACTTC.

The chain uses TRBV11-2 and TRBJ1-1; D may be TRBD1 (6 bases). The CDR3 totals 15 residues. With 0 bases removed from V and 5 bases from J, the gap between germline ends came to 13 bases. Per germline, CDR1 SGHAT and CDR2 FQNNGV. This CDR3 reads CASSLEGAISTEAFF. The CDR3 DNA reads as TGTGCCAGCAGCTTAGAGGGGGCAATTTCGACTGAAGCTTTCTTT.

The rearrangement links TRBV7-2 to TRBJ2-2, with a weak D call TRBD2 (6 bases). The germline V and J ends were trimmed by 2 bases and 3 bases, with 10 bases remaining between them. The germline V gene has CDR1 SGHTA and CDR2 FQGNSA. The CDR3 is made up of 15 amino acids. CDR3 sequence (DNA): TGTGCCAGCAGCTTACGGGGGTCCGACACCGGGGAGCTGTTTTTT. Protein sequence: CASSLRGSDTGELFF.

The CDR3 reads CASSQAWDRGQSYGYTF. The CDR3 DNA reads TGCGCCAGCAGCCAAGCGTGGGACAGGGGGCAGAGCTATGGCTACACCTTC. The V gene is TRBV4-1, the J gene TRBJ1-2; 12 nucleotides match TRBD1. V shed 1 base and J 4 bases; nucleotides not matched to a gene: 7. This CDR3 spans 17 amino acids. The germline V gene has CDR1 MGHRA and CDR2 YSYEKL.

The chain links TRBV6-2 or TRBV6-3 to TRBJ1-4, with 9 bases that match TRBD1. The V and J ends lost 5 bases and 8 bases, in that order; junction bases with no gene match: 6. This CDR3 has 14 amino acids. From germline, CDR1 is MNHEY and CDR2 SVGEGT. The CDR3 loop reads CASSLQGAGEKLFF. CDR3 DNA sequence: TGTGCCAGCAGTCTACAGGGGGCTGGAGAAAAACTGTTTTTT.

This chain links TRBV11-2 with TRBJ2-7, with 9 bases that match TRBD2. The germline V gene has CDR1 SGHAT and CDR2 FQNNGV. V was pared by 0 bases and J by 2 bases, with 8 bases of the junction left unmatched. The CDR3 is 17 residues long. This chain's CDR3 is CASSLDGAGGSPYEQYF. The DNA of the CDR3 is TGTGCCAGCAGCTTAGATGGGGCGGGGGGGAGCCCCTACGAGCAGTACTTC. The full variable domain, with the rest looked up from reference TRBV11-2 and TRBJ2-7, is EAGVAQSPRYKIIEKRQSVAFWCNPISGHATLYWYQQILGQGPKLLIQFQNNGVVDDSQLPKDRFSAERLKGVDSTLKIQPAKLEDSAVYLCASSLDGAGGSPYEQYFGPGTRLTVT.

This rearrangement joins TRBV6-2 or TRBV6-3 to TRBJ1-3; the D gene is possibly TRBD1 (6 bases). Germline values: CDR1 MNHEY, CDR2 SVGEGT. The CDR3 has 14 residues. Trimming left V 5 bases short and J 2 bases short, with 10 bases between. CDR3 residues: CASSPGTPGNTIYF. The CDR3 DNA sequence: TGTGCCAGCAGTCCCGGGACACCTGGAAACACCATATATTTT.

The chain carries TRBV6-5 and TRBJ2-7; D gene uncertain. The ends were cut back, 2 bases at V and 1 base at J, with 12 bases in the middle. The CDR3 is made up of 15 amino acids. Germline V gene data show CDR1 as MNHEY and CDR2 as SVGAGI. The CDR3 protein is CASSYVPAESYEQYF. As DNA, the CDR3 is TGTGCCAGCAGTTACGTTCCGGCGGAGTCCTACGAGCAGTACTTC.

The rearrangement uses TRBV4-3 and TRBJ1-3; 8 bases map to TRBD1. CDR1 and CDR2 from the germline V gene are LGHNA and YSLEER. The CDR3 covers 15 residues. J was trimmed by 2 bases and V by 3 bases; bases with no gene match: 3. CDR3 DNA sequence: TGCGCCAGCAGCCAGACGACAGGGGCTGGAAACACCATATATTTT. This sequence encodes CASSQTTGAGNTIYF.

The CDR3 spells CSASYGQTDQPQHF. The CDR3 coding sequence is TGCAGTGCTAGTTACGGACAGACCGATCAGCCCCAGCATTTT. This chain uses TRBV20-1 with TRBJ1-5; perhaps TRBD1 as D (6 bases). Trimming removed 3 bases from V and 5 bases from J, with 14 bases in between. The CDR3 runs to 14 residues. Germline CDR1 is DFQATT and CDR2 is SNEGSKA (reference sequence).

The V gene is TRBV19, the J gene TRBJ1-2; 7 nucleotides line up with TRBD1. V lost 5 bases to trimming and J lost 4 bases; unmatched junction nucleotides: 7. The length of the CDR3 is 14 residues. Germline V gene sequence: CDR1 LNHDA, CDR2 SQIVND (reference sequence). CDR3 nucleotides: TGTGCCAGTAGTGGCCGGGACAGAGCCTATGGCTACACCTTC. It specifies CASSGRDRAYGYTF.

The chain carries TRBV3-1 (or the pseudogene TRBV3-2) and TRBJ2-7, with TRBD2 matching 10 bases. Germline CDR1 LGHDT, CDR2 YNNKEL (reference sequence). The CDR3 loop spans 15 amino acids. The V and J ends lost 1 base and 4 bases, in that order; junction bases with no gene match: 4. The CDR3 region has the DNA TGTGCCAGCAGCCAAGGACTAGCGGGCCGGTACGAGCAGTACTTC. Its translation is CASSQGLAGRYEQYF.

The chain couples TRBV19 to TRBJ2-7; 9 bases match TRBD1. Germline V gives CDR1 LNHDA, CDR2 SQIVND (reference sequence). V was pared by 5 bases and J by 7 bases, with 6 bases of the junction left unmatched. The CDR3 runs 13 residues. The CDR3 nucleotides are TGTGCCAGTAGTGCCGGACAGGGGTGGGAGCAGTACTTC. Its translation: CASSAGQGWEQYF.